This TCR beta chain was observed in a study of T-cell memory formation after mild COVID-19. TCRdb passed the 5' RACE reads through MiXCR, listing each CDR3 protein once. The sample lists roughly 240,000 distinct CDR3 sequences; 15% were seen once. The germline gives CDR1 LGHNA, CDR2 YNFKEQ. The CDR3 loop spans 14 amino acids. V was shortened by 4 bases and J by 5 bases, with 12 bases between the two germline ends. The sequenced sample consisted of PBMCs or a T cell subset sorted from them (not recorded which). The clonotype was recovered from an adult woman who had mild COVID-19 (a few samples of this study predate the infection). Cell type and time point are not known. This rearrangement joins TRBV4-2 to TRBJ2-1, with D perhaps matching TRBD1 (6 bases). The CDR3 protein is CASSRDDRNNEQFF. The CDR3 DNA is TGTGCCAGCAGCCGGGACGACAGGAACAATGAGCAGTTCTTC.